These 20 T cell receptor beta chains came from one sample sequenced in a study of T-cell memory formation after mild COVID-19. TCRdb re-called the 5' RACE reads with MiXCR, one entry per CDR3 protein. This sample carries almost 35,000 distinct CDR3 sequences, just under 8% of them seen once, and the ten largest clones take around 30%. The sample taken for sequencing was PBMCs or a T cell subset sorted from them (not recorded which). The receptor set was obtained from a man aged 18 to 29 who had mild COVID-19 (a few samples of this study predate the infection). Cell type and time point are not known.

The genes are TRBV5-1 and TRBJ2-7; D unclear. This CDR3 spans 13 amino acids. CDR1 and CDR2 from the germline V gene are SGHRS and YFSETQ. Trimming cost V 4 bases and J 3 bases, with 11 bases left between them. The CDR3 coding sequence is TGCGCCAGCAGCCCAGGAGTCCGCTACGAGCAGTACTTC. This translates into CASSPGVRYEQYF.

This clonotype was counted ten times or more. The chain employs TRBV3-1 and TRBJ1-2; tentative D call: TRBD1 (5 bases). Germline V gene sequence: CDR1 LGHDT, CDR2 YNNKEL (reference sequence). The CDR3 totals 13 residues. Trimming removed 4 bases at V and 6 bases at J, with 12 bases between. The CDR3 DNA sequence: TGTGCCAGCAGCCCCCAGGGCGGGCATGGCTACACCTTC. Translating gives CASSPQGGHGYTF.

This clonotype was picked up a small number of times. CDR3 bases: TGCAGTGCGGGACGGGGCACTGAAGCTTTCTTT. Translated: CSAGRGTEAFF. This chain links TRBV20-1 with TRBJ1-1, with TRBD1 as a possible D gene (5 bases). Germline CDR1 DFQATT, CDR2 SNEGSKA (reference sequence). The V end was cut by 6 bases, the J end by 4 bases, with 9 bases between. The CDR3 is made up of 11 amino acids.

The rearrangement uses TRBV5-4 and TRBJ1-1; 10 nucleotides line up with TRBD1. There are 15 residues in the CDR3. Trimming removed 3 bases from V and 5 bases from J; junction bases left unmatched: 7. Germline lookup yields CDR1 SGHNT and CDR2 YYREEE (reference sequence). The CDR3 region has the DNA TGTGCCAGCAGCTCCCGGGACAGGGGTCGAACTGAAGCTTTCTTT. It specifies CASSSRDRGRTEAFF.

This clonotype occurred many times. CDR3 DNA sequence: TGTGCCAGCAGCACCAGGACGGGCTACTACGAGCAGTACGTC. Translating gives CASSTRTGYYEQYV. V is TRBV7-8 and J is TRBJ2-7, with D uncertain. Germline V gives CDR1 SGHVS, CDR2 FQNEAQ. This CDR3 spans 14 amino acids. V gave up 5 bases and J gave up 3 bases, with 14 bases separating them.

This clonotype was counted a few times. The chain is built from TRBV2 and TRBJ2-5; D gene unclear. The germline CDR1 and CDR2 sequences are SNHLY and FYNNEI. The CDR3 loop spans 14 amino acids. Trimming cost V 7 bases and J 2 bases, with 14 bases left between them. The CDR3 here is CASTERNGQETQYF. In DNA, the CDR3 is TGTGCCAGCACCGAAAGGAATGGGCAAGAGACCCAGTACTTC.

The CDR3 loop is CASSLPRGSDTQYF. The CDR3 DNA is TGTGCCAGCAGTTTACCCCGGGGGTCCGATACGCAGTATTTT. The genes are TRBV12-3 or TRBV12-4 and TRBJ2-3, with D possibly TRBD2 on 6 matching bases. V lost 2 bases and J lost 6, with 12 bases in between. The CDR3 loop spans 14 amino acids.

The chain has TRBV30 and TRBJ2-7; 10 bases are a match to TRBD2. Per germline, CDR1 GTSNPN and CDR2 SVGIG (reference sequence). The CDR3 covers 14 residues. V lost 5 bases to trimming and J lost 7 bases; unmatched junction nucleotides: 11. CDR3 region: CAWESGGAGEEQYF. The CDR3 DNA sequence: TGTGCCTGGGAGAGCGGGGGGGCCGGTGAGGAGCAGTACTTC.

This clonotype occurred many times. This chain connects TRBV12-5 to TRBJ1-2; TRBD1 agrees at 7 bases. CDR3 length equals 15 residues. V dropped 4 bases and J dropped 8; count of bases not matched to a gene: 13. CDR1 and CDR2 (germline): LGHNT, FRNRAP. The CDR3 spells CASGSLETGRGGYTF. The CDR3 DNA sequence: TGTGCTAGTGGTTCCCTCGAGACAGGGCGCGGCGGCTACACCTTC. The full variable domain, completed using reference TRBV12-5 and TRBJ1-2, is DARVTQTPRHKVTEMGQEVTMRCQPILGHNTVFWYRQTMMQGLELLAYFRNRAPLDDSGMPKDRFSAEMPDATLATLKIQPSEPRDSAVYFCASGSLETGRGGYTFGSGTRLTVV.

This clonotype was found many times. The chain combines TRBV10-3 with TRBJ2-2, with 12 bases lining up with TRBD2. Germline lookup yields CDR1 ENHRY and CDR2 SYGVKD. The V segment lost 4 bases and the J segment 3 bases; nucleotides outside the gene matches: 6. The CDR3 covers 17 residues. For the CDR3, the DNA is TGTGCCATCAGTGGCCCCCGACTAGCGGGGGACACCGGGGAGCTGTTTTTT. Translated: CAISGPRLAGDTGELFF.

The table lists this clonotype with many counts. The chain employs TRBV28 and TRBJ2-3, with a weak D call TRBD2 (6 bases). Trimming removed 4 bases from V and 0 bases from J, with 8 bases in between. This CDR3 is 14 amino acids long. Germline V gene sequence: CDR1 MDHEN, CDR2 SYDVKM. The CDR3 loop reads CASSSSGSTDTQYF. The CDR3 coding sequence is TGTGCCAGCAGTTCCAGCGGGAGCACAGATACGCAGTATTTT.

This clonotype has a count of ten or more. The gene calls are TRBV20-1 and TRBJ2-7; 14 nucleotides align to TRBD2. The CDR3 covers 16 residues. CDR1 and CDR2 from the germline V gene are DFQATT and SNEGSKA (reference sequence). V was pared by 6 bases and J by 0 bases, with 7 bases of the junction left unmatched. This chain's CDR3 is CSAQGTSGGDSYEQYF. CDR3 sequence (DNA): TGCAGTGCACAAGGGACTAGCGGGGGTGACTCCTACGAGCAGTACTTC.

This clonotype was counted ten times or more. CDR3 in amino acids: CASSRPEGLPRAQYF. The CDR3 DNA is TGTGCCAGCAGCCGTCCCGAAGGACTGCCCCGGGCCCAGTACTTC. The rearrangement links TRBV7-2 to TRBJ2-5; possible D gene TRBD2, 5 bases. The germline V and J ends were trimmed by 5 bases and 9 bases, with 22 bases remaining between them. The CDR3 spans 15 residues. Germline V CDR1 and CDR2: SGHTA, FQGNSA.

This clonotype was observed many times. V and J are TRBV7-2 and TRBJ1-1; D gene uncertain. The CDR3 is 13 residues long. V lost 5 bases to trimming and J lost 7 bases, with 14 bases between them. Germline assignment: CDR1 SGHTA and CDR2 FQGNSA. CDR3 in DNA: TGTGCCAGCAGCATACCCGGGTGGGGTGAAGCTTTCTTT. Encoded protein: CASSIPGWGEAFF.

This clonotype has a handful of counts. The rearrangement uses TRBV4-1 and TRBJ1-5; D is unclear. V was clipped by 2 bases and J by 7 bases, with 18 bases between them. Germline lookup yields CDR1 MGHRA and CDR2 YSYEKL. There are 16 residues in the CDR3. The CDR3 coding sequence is TGCGCCAGCAGCCAACTCCCACTCGGAGGGTGGCAGCCCCAGCATTTT. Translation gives CASSQLPLGGWQPQHF.

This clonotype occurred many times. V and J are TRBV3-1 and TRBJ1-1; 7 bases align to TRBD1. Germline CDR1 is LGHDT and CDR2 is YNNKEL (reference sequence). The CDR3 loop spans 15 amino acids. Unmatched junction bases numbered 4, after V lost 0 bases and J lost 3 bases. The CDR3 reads CASSQDVGGYTEAFF. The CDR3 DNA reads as TGTGCCAGCAGCCAAGATGTAGGGGGCTACACTGAAGCTTTCTTT. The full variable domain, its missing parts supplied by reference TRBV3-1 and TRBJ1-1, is DTAVSQTPKYLVTQMGNDKSIKCEQNLGHDTMYWYKQDSKKFLKIMFSYNNKELIINETVPNRFSPKSPDKAHLNLHINSLELGDSAVYFCASSQDVGGYTEAFFGQGTRLTVV.

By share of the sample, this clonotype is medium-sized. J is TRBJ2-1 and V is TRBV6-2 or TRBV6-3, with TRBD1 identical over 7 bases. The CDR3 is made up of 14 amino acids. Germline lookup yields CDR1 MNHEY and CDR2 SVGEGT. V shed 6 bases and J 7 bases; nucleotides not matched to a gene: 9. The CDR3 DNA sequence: TGTGCCAGCAGGGTGGGGACAGTGGGGAATGAGCAGTTCTTC. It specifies CASRVGTVGNEQFF.

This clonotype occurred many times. CDR3 amino acids: CLPWEFQETQYF. The DNA of the CDR3 is TGTCTTCCCTGGGAATTTCAAGAGACCCAGTACTTC. The genes are TRBV15 and TRBJ2-5, with D hard to call. The germline V gene encodes CDR1 LNHNV and CDR2 YYDKDF (reference sequence). The CDR3 totals 12 residues.

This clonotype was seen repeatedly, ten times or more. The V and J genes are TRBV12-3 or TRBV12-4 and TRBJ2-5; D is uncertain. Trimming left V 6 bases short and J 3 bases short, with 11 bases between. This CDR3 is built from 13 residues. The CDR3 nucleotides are TGTGCCAGCAGCCGACTGGGCGAAGAGACCCAGTACTTC. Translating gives CASSRLGEETQYF.

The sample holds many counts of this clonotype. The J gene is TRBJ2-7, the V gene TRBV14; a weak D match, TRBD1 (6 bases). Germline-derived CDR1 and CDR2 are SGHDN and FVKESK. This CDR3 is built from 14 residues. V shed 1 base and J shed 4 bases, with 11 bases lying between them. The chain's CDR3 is CASSQAGDGYEQYV. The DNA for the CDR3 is TGTGCCAGCAGCCAAGCAGGGGATGGGTACGAGCAGTACGTC.